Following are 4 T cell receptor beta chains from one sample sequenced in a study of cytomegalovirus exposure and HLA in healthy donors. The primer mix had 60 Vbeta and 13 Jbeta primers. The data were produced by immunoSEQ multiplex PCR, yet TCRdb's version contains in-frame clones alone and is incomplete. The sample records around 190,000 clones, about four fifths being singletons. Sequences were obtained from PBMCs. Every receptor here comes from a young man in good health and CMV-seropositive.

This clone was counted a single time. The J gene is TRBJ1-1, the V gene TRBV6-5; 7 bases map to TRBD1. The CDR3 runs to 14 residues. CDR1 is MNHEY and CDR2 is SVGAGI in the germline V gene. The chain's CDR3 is CTTNSGQMNTEAFF. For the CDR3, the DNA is TGTACCACCAATTCGGGACAGATGAACACTGAAGCTTTCTTT.

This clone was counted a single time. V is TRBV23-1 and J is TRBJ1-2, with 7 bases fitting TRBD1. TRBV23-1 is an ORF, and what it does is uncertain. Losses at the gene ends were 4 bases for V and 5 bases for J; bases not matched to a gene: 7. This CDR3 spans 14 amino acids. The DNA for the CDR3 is TGCGCCAGCAGTCGGGCAGGGGGGAGTTATGGCTACACCTTC. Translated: CASSRAGGSYGYTF.

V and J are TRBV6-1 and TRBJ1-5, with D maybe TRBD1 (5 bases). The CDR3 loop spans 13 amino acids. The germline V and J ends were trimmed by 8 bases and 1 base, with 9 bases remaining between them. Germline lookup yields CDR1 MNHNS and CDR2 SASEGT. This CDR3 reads CASVGGSNQPQHF. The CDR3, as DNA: TGTGCCAGCGTGGGGGGGAGCAATCAGCCCCAGCATTTT.

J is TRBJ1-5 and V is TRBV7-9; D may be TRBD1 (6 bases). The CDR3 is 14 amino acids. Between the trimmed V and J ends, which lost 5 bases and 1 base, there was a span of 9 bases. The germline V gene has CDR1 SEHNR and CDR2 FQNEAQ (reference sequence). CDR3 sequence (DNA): TGTGCCAGCAGCAAAGGGGGAAGCAATCAGCCCCAGCATTTT. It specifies CASSKGGSNQPQHF.